This entry lists 15 T cell receptor beta chains sequenced from one sample in a study of T cell responses to AZD1222 COVID-19 vaccine. The data were produced by immunoSEQ multiplex PCR, yet TCRdb's version contains in-frame clones alone and is incomplete. The repertoire holds 150,000 to 200,000 clones, with around 90% as singletons. The source was peripheral blood, collected 28 days after the second AZD1222 dose. All receptors come from an adult who received the AZD1222 COVID-19 vaccine.

In this sample, this clone turned up a few times. The chain has TRBV7-2 and TRBJ2-7, with TRBD2 matching 14 bases. V gave up 5 bases and J gave up 3 bases; unmatched junction bases: 9. The CDR3 covers 17 residues. Germline CDR1 and CDR2: SGHTA and FQGNSA. As DNA, the CDR3 is TGTGCCAGCAGCCCCGGGACTAGCGGGAGTTTTAGCTACGAGCAGTACTTC. This gives the protein CASSPGTSGSFSYEQYF.

The chain is built from TRBV28 and TRBJ2-2; D uncertain. The CDR3 spans 14 residues. V was pared by 4 bases and J by 0 bases, with 6 bases between. CDR1 is MDHEN, CDR2 SYDVKM, per germline. Here the CDR3 DNA reads TGTGCCAGCAGTTCTTTAACGAACACCGGGGAGCTGTTTTTT. This translates into CASSSLTNTGELFF.

The CDR3 DNA is TGTGCCAGCAGTCTGGACCAAACCGGGGAGCTGTTTTTT. Its translation: CASSLDQTGELFF. The rearrangement joins TRBV12-3 or TRBV12-4 to TRBJ2-2; D gene uncertain. Trimming took off 5 bases at V and 5 bases at J, with 9 bases between the two ends. CDR3 size: 13 residues.

Points on this clone: Other DNA sequences in this sample translate to the same CDR3. The chain is built from TRBV5-1 and TRBJ1-3; unclear D gene. Germline CDR1 is SGHRS and CDR2 is YFSETQ. The ends were cut back, 4 bases at V and 1 base at J, with 12 bases in the middle. This CDR3 spans 15 amino acids. Here the CDR3 reads CASSPEGGSGNTIYF. CDR3 nucleotide sequence: TGCGCCAGCAGCCCGGAGGGAGGGTCTGGAAACACCATATATTTT.

The V call is TRBV5-8, the J call TRBJ2-4; D call uncertain. This CDR3 has 14 residues. Germline-derived CDR1 and CDR2 are SGHTS and YDEGEE. V was cut by 7 bases and J by 0 bases, with 11 bases left in between. The CDR3 sequence is CASSLRLAKNIQYF. As DNA, the CDR3 is TGTGCCAGCTCCCTCCGGCTAGCCAAAAACATTCAGTACTTC.

The chain employs TRBV5-6 and TRBJ2-3; D is unresolved. The length of the CDR3 is 11 residues. V was cut by 2 bases and J by 6 bases, with 4 bases left in between. Germline CDR1 and CDR2: SGHDT and YYEEEE. For the CDR3, the DNA is TGTGCCAGCAGCTTTCTCGATACGCAGTATTTT. This codes for CASSFLDTQYF.

This chain uses TRBV18 with TRBJ1-2, with a weak D call TRBD1 (5 bases). Germline V gene sequence: CDR1 KGHSH, CDR2 LQKENI. V shed 3 bases and J shed 0 bases, with 14 bases lying between them. The CDR3 loop spans 16 amino acids. The CDR3 protein is CASSPGRLLTNYGYTF. The CDR3, as DNA: TGTGCCAGCTCACCGGGACGGCTCTTGACTAACTATGGCTACACCTTC.

This chain links TRBV18 with TRBJ2-2; D call uncertain. Trimming shortened V by 3 bases and J by 2 bases, and 10 bases separated the two germline ends. The V gene's germline CDR1 is KGHSH and CDR2 LQKENI. This CDR3 region has 15 residues. The CDR3, as DNA: TGTGCCAGCTCACCGATGCGGACCAACACCGGGGAGCTGTTTTTT. Translated, it gives CASSPMRTNTGELFF. Variable domain in full (rest from reference TRBV18 and TRBJ2-2): NAGVMQNPRHLVRRRGQEARLRCSPMKGHSHVYWYRQLPEEGLKFMVYLQKENIIDESGMPKERFSAEFPKEGPSILRIQQVVRGDSAAYFCASSPMRTNTGELFFGEGSRLTVL.

The gene calls are TRBV6-5 and TRBJ1-3, with 9 nucleotides matching TRBD1. CDR1 MNHEY and CDR2 SVGAGI come from the germline V gene. The V and J ends lost 10 bases and 3 bases, in that order; junction bases with no gene match: 10. The length of the CDR3 is 15 residues. CDR3 DNA sequence: TGTGCCACACATGACGGGACAGGGTTTGGAAACACCATATATTTT. Protein sequence: CATHDGTGFGNTIYF.

The J gene is TRBJ2-2, the V gene TRBV25-1; D unclear. Trimming left V 4 bases short and J 1 base short, with 13 bases between. The CDR3 extends over 16 amino acids. Germline values: CDR1 MGHDK, CDR2 SYGVNS. CDR3 amino acids: CASSATRAQNTGELFF. CDR3 DNA: TGTGCCAGCAGTGCCACAAGAGCTCAGAACACCGGGGAGCTGTTTTTT.

The chain uses TRBV29-1 and TRBJ1-2, with D unresolved. This CDR3 comprises 10 residues. Trimming took 7 bases from V and 6 from J, leaving 9 bases between them. Germline V gene data show CDR1 as SQVTM and CDR2 as ANQGSEA. The CDR3 loop reads CSDRADGYTF. In DNA form, the CDR3 reads TGCAGCGATCGGGCGGATGGCTACACCTTC.

The V and J genes are TRBV28 and TRBJ1-1; a weak D match, TRBD1 (5 bases). Trimming stripped 2 bases from V and 9 bases from J, with 13 bases between. The CDR3 is 13 residues long. CDR1 is MDHEN and CDR2 is SYDVKM in the germline V gene. DNA of the CDR3: TGTGCCAGCAGTTTAGGGGGAGAAATGAAAGCTTTCTTT. Protein: CASSLGGEMKAFF. Full variable domain (remainder filled in from reference TRBV28 and TRBJ1-1): DVKVTQSSRYLVKRTGEKVFLECVQDMDHENMFWYRQDPGLGLRLIYFSYDVKMKEKGDIPEGYSVSREKKERFSLILESASTNQTSMYLCASSLGGEMKAFFGQGTRLTVV.

The V and J genes are TRBV28 and TRBJ2-3; D uncertain. The CDR3 totals 15 residues. V shed 2 bases and J shed 5 bases, with 14 bases lying between them. Looked up from germline, CDR1 is MDHEN and CDR2 is SYDVKM. CDR3 protein: CASSLTPSVGDTQYF. CDR3 sequence (DNA): TGTGCCAGCAGTTTAACACCCAGCGTAGGAGATACGCAGTATTTT.

The chain joins TRBV11-3 to TRBJ2-3, with TRBD2 identical over 8 bases. Trimming cost V 5 bases and J 5 bases; bases outside gene matches: 9. Germline-derived CDR1 and CDR2 are SGHNT and YENEEA. This CDR3 comprises 15 residues. The CDR3 coding sequence is TGTGCCAGCAGCCCCGGGGGGGCGCATTTAGATACGCAGTATTTT. Amino acid sequence: CASSPGGAHLDTQYF.

The chain combines TRBV5-1 with TRBJ2-7; 8 positions agree with TRBD1. J gave up 3 bases and V 0 bases, and 5 bases lay outside the gene matches. Germline values: CDR1 SGHRS, CDR2 YFSETQ. The CDR3 runs to 15 residues. The CDR3, as DNA: TGCGCCAGCAGCTTGGGACCGGGACAGGTCTACGAGCAGTACTTC. This gives the protein CASSLGPGQVYEQYF.